Listed here are 24 T cell receptor beta chains from one sample, sequenced in a study of PD-L1 blockade in urothelial cancer (dated by TCRdb to 2016 to 2017). In light of the paper, this sample's time point label describes: peripheral blood 6 weeks after treatment start. Receptor amplification or capture employed the immunoSEQ multiplex PCR assay. Imported from immuneACCESS, the table was reduced by TCRdb to in-frame sequences with V and J called. These copies leave out some clones; in studies compared against another copy, an unresolved V gene accounts for under half, and the cause of the remainder is not known. In this sample the table shows about 120,000 clones, around 93% of which occur a single time. The ten largest clones represent around 3.7% of the sample. This specimen was PBMCs, taken around atezolizumab (anti-PD-L1) treatment. These receptors all come from a man aged 60-69 years with urothelial cancer.

V is TRBV7-8 and J is TRBJ2-1, with TRBD2 identical over 12 bases. Germline-derived CDR1 and CDR2 are SGHVS and FQNEAQ. This CDR3 is built from 16 residues. V was pared by 1 base and J by 7 bases, with 5 bases of the junction left unmatched. CDR3 region: CASSLGSGTSGNEQFF. Here the CDR3 DNA reads TGTGCCAGCAGCTTAGGGTCGGGGACTAGCGGGAATGAGCAGTTCTTC.

The gene calls are TRBV7-2 and TRBJ2-1, with D perhaps matching TRBD2 (8 bases). V gave up 2 bases and J gave up 6 bases, with 17 bases separating them. CDR3 size: 16 residues. Germline assignment: CDR1 SGHTA and CDR2 FQGNSA. This CDR3 reads CASSLRQGSGINEQFF. CDR3 in DNA: TGTGCCAGCAGCTTAAGACAGGGTAGCGGGATCAATGAGCAGTTCTTC.

This clone turned up a few times. The chain couples TRBV4-3 to TRBJ2-2; D might be TRBD1 (7 bases). Trimming took off 0 bases at V and 8 bases at J, with 13 bases between the two ends. CDR1 and CDR2 (germline): LGHNA, YSLEER. The CDR3 is 15 residues long. The chain's CDR3 is CASSQEQGRRGELFF. The CDR3, as DNA: TGCGCCAGCAGCCAAGAACAGGGGAGGCGAGGGGAGCTGTTTTTT.

Here the CDR3 DNA reads TGTGCCAGCAGTAACCCGGGGTCTGAAGCTTTCTTT. Translation gives CASSNPGSEAFF. The V gene is TRBV6-6, the J gene TRBJ1-1; no definite D call. V was clipped by 5 bases and J by 6 bases, with 10 bases between them. This CDR3 comprises 12 residues. Per germline, CDR1 MNHNY and CDR2 SVGAGI (reference sequence).

This chain links TRBV28 with TRBJ2-1, with TRBD2 matching 11 bases. Unmatched junction bases numbered 4, after V lost 4 bases and J lost 5 bases. Germline-derived CDR1 and CDR2 are MDHEN and SYDVKM. The CDR3 extends over 15 amino acids. CDR3 amino acids: CASSSSGRKNNEQFF. The CDR3 region has the DNA TGTGCCAGCAGTTCTAGCGGGAGGAAGAACAATGAGCAGTTCTTC.

V is TRBV5-1 and J is TRBJ2-1; a weak D match, TRBD2 (6 bases). The CDR3 consists of 18 residues. The germline V gene encodes CDR1 SGHRS and CDR2 YFSETQ. V was cut by 4 bases and J by 6 bases, with 26 bases left in between. The CDR3 region is CASSQMGASDLLRNEQFF. CDR3 bases: TGCGCCAGCAGCCAAATGGGTGCTAGCGACCTGCTTCGCAATGAGCAGTTCTTC. The full variable domain, with the rest looked up from reference TRBV5-1 and TRBJ2-1, is KAGVTQTPRYLIKTRGQQVTLSCSPISGHRSVSWYQQTPGQGLQFLFEYFSETQRNKGNFPGRFSGRQFSNSRSEMNVSTLELGDSALYLCASSQMGASDLLRNEQFFGPGTRLTVL.

V and J are TRBV7-2 and TRBJ1-1; TRBD1 matches at 8 bases. Germline CDR1 is SGHTA and CDR2 is FQGNSA. There are 14 residues in the CDR3. Germline trimming cut 1 base from V and 4 bases from J; bases unmatched to any gene: 2. The CDR3: CASSLDRGVTEAFF. The CDR3 DNA follows: TGTGCCAGCAGCTTAGACAGGGGGGTCACTGAAGCTTTCTTT.

The CDR3 coding sequence is TGTGCCAGCAGCCACTTACAAGGACAGGATAGCTCCTATAATTCACCCCTCCACTTT. Protein: CASSHLQGQDSSYNSPLHF. The chain joins TRBV4-2 to TRBJ1-6; 7 bases match TRBD1. CDR1 is LGHNA and CDR2 is YNFKEQ in the germline V gene. The CDR3 contains 19 residues. Unmatched junction bases numbered 11, after V lost 3 bases and J lost 0 bases.

The chain has TRBV28 and TRBJ2-7; D gene uncertain. This CDR3 contains 13 residues. Germline-derived CDR1 and CDR2 are MDHEN and SYDVKM. V was pared by 8 bases and J by 3 bases, with 14 bases between. In DNA, the CDR3 is TGTGCCAGCGGAGCCGACCCGATCTACGAGCAGTACTTC. This translates into CASGADPIYEQYF. The complete variable domain, with remaining parts taken from reference TRBV28 and TRBJ2-7, reads DVKVTQSSRYLVKRTGEKVFLECVQDMDHENMFWYRQDPGLGLRLIYFSYDVKMKEKGDIPEGYSVSREKKERFSLILESASTNQTSMYLCASGADPIYEQYFGPGTRLTVT.

The rearrangement joins TRBV5-1 to TRBJ2-3, with TRBD2 as a possible D gene (5 bases). The CDR3 contains 13 residues. V lost 7 bases, J lost 8 bases, and 17 bases lay in between. CDR1 is SGHRS and CDR2 is YFSETQ in the germline V gene. CDR3 amino acids: CASAPDWGVTQYF. CDR3 sequence (DNA): TGCGCCAGCGCCCCAGACTGGGGAGTTACGCAGTATTTT.

The J gene is TRBJ2-2, the V gene TRBV7-2; TRBD1 aligns across 7 bases. This CDR3 has 14 amino acids. V was clipped by 5 bases and J by 6 bases; unmatched bases: 6. The germline V gene has CDR1 SGHTA and CDR2 FQGNSA. As DNA, the CDR3 is TGTGCCAGCAGCCCGGGACAGCCCCCCGGGGAGCTGTTTTTT. This sequence encodes CASSPGQPPGELFF.

The V gene is TRBV5-1, the J gene TRBJ2-5, with D possibly TRBD2 on 7 matching bases. Germline V gene data show CDR1 as SGHRS and CDR2 as YFSETQ. The CDR3 is 14 amino acids. V dropped 1 base and J dropped 5 bases, with 12 bases sitting between them. CDR3 bases: TGCGCCAGCAGCTTGTCGGGGGGCCCGGAGACCCAGTACTTC. Encoded protein: CASSLSGGPETQYF.

The CDR3 reads CASSVSLDTEAFF. The CDR3 nucleotides are TGTGCCAGCAGCGTATCACTGGACACTGAAGCTTTCTTT. The chain uses TRBV9 and TRBJ1-1; D is unresolved. Germline V gene lookup returns CDR1 SGDLS and CDR2 YYNGEE. The CDR3 loop spans 13 amino acids. V was trimmed by 1 base and J by 3 bases, leaving 7 bases between them.

The CDR3 coding sequence is TGTGCCAGCAGCTTGGGACAGGACAATCAGCCCCAGCATTTT. It translates to CASSLGQDNQPQHF. The gene calls are TRBV5-4 and TRBJ1-5, with a possible D match to TRBD1 (6 bases). The CDR3 is 14 amino acids. Germline-derived CDR1 and CDR2 are SGHNT and YYREEE (reference sequence). V lost 0 bases and J lost 3, with 7 bases in between.

The J gene is TRBJ1-1, the V gene TRBV5-1; 10 nucleotides match TRBD1. This CDR3 contains 18 residues. CDR1 and CDR2 from the germline V gene are SGHRS and YFSETQ. J lost 6 bases, V lost 4 bases, and 18 bases had no gene match. This chain's CDR3 is CASSLGQGGVDLISEAFF. The CDR3 coding sequence is TGCGCCAGCAGCCTCGGACAGGGGGGGGTGGACTTGATTTCTGAAGCTTTCTTT.

The chain has TRBV19 and TRBJ1-1; possibly TRBD1 for D (5 bases). V lost 9 bases and J lost 1, with 24 bases in between. This CDR3 spans 17 amino acids. Germline V CDR1 and CDR2: LNHDA, SQIVND (reference sequence). CDR3 DNA sequence: TGTGCCAGCCAATATACCTCTCCGGGAGGGGCGAACACTGAAGCTTTCTTT. Translating gives CASQYTSPGGANTEAFF.

The CDR3 sequence: CASSLASGSSYEQYF. DNA of the CDR3: TGCGCCAGCAGCTTGGCTAGCGGGTCCTCCTACGAGCAGTACTTC. The chain uses TRBV5-1 and TRBJ2-7; TRBD2 agrees at 8 bases. CDR1 SGHRS and CDR2 YFSETQ come from the germline V gene. With V trimmed by 0 bases and J by 0 bases, 2 bases remained unmatched. The CDR3 is made up of 15 amino acids.

The chain uses TRBV5-1 and TRBJ2-2; the D gene is possibly TRBD1 (6 bases). The germline gives CDR1 SGHRS, CDR2 YFSETQ. Trimming took off 3 bases at V and 8 bases at J, with 17 bases between the two ends. The CDR3 is 15 residues long. CDR3 loop: CASSSQGFVSGELFF. CDR3 DNA: TGCGCCAGCAGCTCACAGGGATTTGTATCTGGGGAGCTGTTTTTT.

The DNA for the CDR3 is TGTGCCAGCAGCCGGGGGGGGAGTGTCAATGAGCAGTTCTTC. Residues: CASSRGGSVNEQFF. The chain joins TRBV6-5 to TRBJ2-1; 8 bases map to TRBD2. The germline CDR1 and CDR2 sequences are MNHEY and SVGAGI. With V trimmed by 6 bases and J by 6 bases, 7 bases remained unmatched. The CDR3 contains 14 residues.

This clone was detected only once. J is TRBJ1-4 and V is TRBV18; 9 bases agree with TRBD1. V lost 1 base and J lost 6; bases outside the gene matches: 6. Germline V CDR1 and CDR2: KGHSH, LQKENI. This CDR3 is built from 16 residues. The CDR3 DNA reads as TGTGCCAGCTCACCACGAGGGACAGGGATAGATGAAAAACTGTTTTTT. Residues: CASSPRGTGIDEKLFF.

The rearrangement links TRBV9 to TRBJ2-1; tentative D call: TRBD2 (5 bases). The germline V gene has CDR1 SGDLS and CDR2 YYNGEE. The V end was cut by 4 bases, the J end by 6 bases, with 14 bases between. CDR3 length: 14 amino acids. The CDR3 nucleotides read TGTGCCAGCAGCCGAGATGGCGGACTCAATGAGCAGTTCTTC. Translated, it gives CASSRDGGLNEQFF.

The rearrangement links TRBV28 to TRBJ1-2; D is unclear. V lost 7 bases and J 5 bases, leaving 17 bases between the germline ends. The germline V gene has CDR1 MDHEN and CDR2 SYDVKM. The CDR3 loop spans 14 amino acids. The CDR3 region has the DNA TGTGCCAGCACTGCCCCCCGAGATCTATATGGCTACACCTTC. This encodes CASTAPRDLYGYTF.

This clone showed up many times. CDR3 loop: CASSVGLAGGSFTDTQYF. The DNA of the CDR3 is TGTGCCAGCAGCGTAGGTCTAGCGGGGGGGTCCTTCACAGATACGCAGTATTTT. The chain combines TRBV9 with TRBJ2-3; TRBD2 matches 12 bases. The CDR3 is 18 residues long. V lost 0 bases and J lost 2; bases outside the gene matches: 7. Per the germline V gene, CDR1 is SGDLS and CDR2 is YYNGEE.

The chain joins TRBV5-4 to TRBJ1-1; possible D gene TRBD1, 6 bases. Germline V gene data show CDR1 as SGHNT and CDR2 as YYREEE (reference sequence). V shed 4 bases and J shed 1 base, with 8 bases lying between them. The CDR3 has 13 residues. The CDR3 DNA reads TGTGCCAGCAGCAAGGACAGGAACACTGAAGCTTTCTTT. This sequence encodes CASSKDRNTEAFF.